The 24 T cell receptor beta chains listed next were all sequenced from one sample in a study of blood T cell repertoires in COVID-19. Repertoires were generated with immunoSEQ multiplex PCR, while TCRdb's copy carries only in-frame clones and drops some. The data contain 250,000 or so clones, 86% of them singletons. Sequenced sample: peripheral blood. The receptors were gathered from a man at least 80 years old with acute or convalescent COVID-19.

The CDR3 reads CSASVLRSSYNEQFF. DNA for the CDR3: TGCAGTGCTAGTGTACTTAGGAGCTCCTACAATGAGCAGTTCTTC. The chain employs TRBV20-1 and TRBJ2-1; D not certain. This CDR3 comprises 15 residues. CDR1 is DFQATT, CDR2 SNEGSKA, per germline (reference sequence). V was pared by 3 bases and J by 0 bases, with 12 bases between.

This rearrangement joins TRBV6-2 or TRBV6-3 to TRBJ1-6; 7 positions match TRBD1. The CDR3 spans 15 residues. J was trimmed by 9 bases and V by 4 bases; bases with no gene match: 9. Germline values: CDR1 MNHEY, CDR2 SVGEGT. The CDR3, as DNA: TGTGCCAGCAGTTCCCGACAGGGTCTCGGTTCACCCCTCCACTTT. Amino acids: CASSSRQGLGSPLHF.

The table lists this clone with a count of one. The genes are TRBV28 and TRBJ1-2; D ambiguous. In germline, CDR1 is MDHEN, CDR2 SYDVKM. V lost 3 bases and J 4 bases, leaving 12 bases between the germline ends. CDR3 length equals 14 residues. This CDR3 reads CASSLIGARYGYTF. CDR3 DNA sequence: TGTGCCAGCAGTTTGATAGGAGCCCGCTATGGCTACACCTTC.

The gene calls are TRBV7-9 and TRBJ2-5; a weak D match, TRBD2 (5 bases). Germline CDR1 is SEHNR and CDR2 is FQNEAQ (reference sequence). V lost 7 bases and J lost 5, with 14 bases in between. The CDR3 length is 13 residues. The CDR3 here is CASMRSGGETQYF. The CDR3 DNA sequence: TGTGCCAGCATGAGGTCTGGAGGTGAGACCCAGTACTTC. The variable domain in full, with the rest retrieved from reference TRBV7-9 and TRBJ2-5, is DTGVSQNPRHKITKRGQNVTFRCDPISEHNRLYWYRQTLGQGPEFLTYFQNEAQLEKSRLLSDRFSAERPKGSFSTLEIQRTEQGDSAMYLCASMRSGGETQYFGPGTRLLVL.

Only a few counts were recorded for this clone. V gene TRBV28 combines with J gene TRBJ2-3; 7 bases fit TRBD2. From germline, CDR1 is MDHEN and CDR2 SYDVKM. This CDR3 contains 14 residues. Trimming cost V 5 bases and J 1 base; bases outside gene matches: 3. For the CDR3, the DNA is TGTGCCAGCAGTGGGGCGGGGGGCACAGATACGCAGTATTTT. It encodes CASSGAGGTDTQYF.

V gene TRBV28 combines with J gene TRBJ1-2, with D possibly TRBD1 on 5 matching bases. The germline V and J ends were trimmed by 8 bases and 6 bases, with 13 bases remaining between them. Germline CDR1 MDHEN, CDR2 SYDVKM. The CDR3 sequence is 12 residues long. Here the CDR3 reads CASRGAVDGYTF. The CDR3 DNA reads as TGTGCCAGCCGCGGGGCAGTGGATGGCTACACCTTC.

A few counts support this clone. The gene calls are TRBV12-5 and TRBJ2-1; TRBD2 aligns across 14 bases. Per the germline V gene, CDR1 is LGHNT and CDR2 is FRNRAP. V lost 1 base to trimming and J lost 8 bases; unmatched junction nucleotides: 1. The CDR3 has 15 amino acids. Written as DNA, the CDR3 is TGTGCTAGTGGTTTGGGACTAGCGGGAGGGGATGAGCAGTTCTTC. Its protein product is CASGLGLAGGDEQFF. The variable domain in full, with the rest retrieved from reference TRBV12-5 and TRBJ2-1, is DARVTQTPRHKVTEMGQEVTMRCQPILGHNTVFWYRQTMMQGLELLAYFRNRAPLDDSGMPKDRFSAEMPDATLATLKIQPSEPRDSAVYFCASGLGLAGGDEQFFGPGTRLTVL.

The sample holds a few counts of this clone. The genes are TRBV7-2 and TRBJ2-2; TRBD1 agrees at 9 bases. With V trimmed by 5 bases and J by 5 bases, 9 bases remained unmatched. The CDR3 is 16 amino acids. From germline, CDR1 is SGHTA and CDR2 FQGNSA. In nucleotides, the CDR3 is TGTGCCAGCAGCGTCCGACAGGGGGGTAGGACCGGGGAGCTGTTTTTT. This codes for CASSVRQGGRTGELFF.

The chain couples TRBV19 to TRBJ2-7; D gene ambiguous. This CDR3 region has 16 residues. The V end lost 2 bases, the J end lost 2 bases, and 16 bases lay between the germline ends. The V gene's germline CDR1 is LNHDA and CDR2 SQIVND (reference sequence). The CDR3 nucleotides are TGTGCCAGTAGTATATCTGGCCTAGATGGTGCCTACGAGCAGTACTTC. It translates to CASSISGLDGAYEQYF. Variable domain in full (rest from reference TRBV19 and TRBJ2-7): DGGITQSPKYLFRKEGQNVTLSCEQNLNHDAMYWYRQDPGQGLRLIYYSQIVNDFQKGDIAEGYSVSREKKESFPLTVTSAQKNPTAFYLCASSISGLDGAYEQYFGPGTRLTVT.

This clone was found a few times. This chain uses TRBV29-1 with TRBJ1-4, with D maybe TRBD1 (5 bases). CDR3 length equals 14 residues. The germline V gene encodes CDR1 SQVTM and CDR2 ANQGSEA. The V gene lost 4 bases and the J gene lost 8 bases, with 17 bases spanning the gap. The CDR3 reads CSVGRGTDPEKLFF. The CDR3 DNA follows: TGCAGCGTTGGGAGAGGGACTGATCCAGAAAAACTGTTTTTT.

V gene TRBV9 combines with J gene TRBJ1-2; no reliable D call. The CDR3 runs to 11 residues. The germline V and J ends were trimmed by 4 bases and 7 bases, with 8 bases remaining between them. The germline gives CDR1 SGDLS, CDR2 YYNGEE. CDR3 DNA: TGTGCCAGCAGCCCCCTCGGTGGCTACACCTTC. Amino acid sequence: CASSPLGGYTF. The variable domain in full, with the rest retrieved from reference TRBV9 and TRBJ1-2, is DSGVTQTPKHLITATGQRVTLRCSPRSGDLSVYWYQQSLDQGLQFLIQYYNGEERAKGNILERFSAQQFPDLHSELNLSSLELGDSALYFCASSPLGGYTFGSGTRLTVV.

The CDR3 sequence: CASSPGGKLGYTF. In DNA, the CDR3 is TGTGCCAGCAGCCCGGGGGGTAAGCTTGGCTACACCTTC. This chain uses TRBV3-1 (or the pseudogene TRBV3-2) with TRBJ1-2; D is perhaps TRBD1 (5 bases). Germline V CDR1 and CDR2: LGHDT, YNNKEL (reference sequence). The V end lost 4 bases, the J end lost 7 bases, and 13 bases lay between the germline ends. The CDR3 runs 13 residues.

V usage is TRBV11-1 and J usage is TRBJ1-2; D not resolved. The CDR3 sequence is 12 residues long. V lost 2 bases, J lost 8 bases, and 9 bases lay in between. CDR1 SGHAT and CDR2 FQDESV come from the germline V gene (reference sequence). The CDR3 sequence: CASSLLNGGYTF. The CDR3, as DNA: TGTGCCAGCAGCTTACTCAACGGGGGCTACACCTTC.

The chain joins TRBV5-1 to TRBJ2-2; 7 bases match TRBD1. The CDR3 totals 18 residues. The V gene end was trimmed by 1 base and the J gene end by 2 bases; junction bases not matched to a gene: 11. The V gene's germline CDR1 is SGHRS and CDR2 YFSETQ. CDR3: CASSLIPVTGANTGELFF. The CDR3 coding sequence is TGCGCCAGCAGCTTGATTCCGGTTACAGGGGCAAACACCGGGGAGCTGTTTTTT.

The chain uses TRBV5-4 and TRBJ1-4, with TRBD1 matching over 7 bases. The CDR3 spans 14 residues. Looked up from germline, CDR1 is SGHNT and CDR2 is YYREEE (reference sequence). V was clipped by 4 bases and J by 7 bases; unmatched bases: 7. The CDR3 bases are TGTGCCAGCAGCCCCTCGGGACAGACTGAAAAACTGTTTTTT. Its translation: CASSPSGQTEKLFF.

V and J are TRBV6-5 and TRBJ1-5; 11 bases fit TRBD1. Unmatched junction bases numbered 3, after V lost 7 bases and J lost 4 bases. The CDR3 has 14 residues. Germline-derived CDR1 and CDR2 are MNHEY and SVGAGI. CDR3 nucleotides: TGTGCCAGCACCGGGACAGGGGGGAATCAGCCCCAGCATTTT. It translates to CASTGTGGNQPQHF.

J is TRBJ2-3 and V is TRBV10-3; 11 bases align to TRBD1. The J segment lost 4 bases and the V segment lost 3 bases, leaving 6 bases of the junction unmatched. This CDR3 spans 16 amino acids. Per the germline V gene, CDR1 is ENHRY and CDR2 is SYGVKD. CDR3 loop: CAISDGTGGRADTQYF. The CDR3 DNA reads TGTGCCATCAGTGATGGGACAGGGGGTCGAGCAGATACGCAGTATTTT.

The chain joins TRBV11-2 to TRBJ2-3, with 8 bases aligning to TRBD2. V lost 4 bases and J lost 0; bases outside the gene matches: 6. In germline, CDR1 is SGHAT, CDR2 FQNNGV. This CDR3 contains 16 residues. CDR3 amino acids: CASSYRLARSTDTQYF. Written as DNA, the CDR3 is TGTGCCAGCAGCTACCGACTAGCGCGGAGCACAGATACGCAGTATTTT.

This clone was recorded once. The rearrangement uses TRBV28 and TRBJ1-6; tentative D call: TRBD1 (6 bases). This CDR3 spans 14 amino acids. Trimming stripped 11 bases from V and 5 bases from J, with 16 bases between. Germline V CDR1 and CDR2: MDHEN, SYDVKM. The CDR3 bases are TGTGCCCCACGTAGGGGGGGCGATAATTCACCCCTCCACTTT. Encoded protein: CAPRRGGDNSPLHF.

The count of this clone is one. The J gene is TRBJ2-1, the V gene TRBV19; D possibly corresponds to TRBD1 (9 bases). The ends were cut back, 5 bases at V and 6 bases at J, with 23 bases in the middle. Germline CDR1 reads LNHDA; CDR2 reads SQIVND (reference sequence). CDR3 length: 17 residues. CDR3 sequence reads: CASSSRGGDRVSNEQFF. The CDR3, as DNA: TGTGCCAGTAGTTCACGGGGGGGGGACAGGGTTAGCAATGAGCAGTTCTTC.

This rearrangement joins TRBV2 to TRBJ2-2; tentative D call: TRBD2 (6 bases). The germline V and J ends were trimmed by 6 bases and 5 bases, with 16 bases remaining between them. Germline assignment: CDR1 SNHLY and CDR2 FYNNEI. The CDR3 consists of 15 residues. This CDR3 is CASRGTLAGTGELFF. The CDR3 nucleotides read TGTGCCAGCAGAGGGACTCTAGCTGGGACCGGGGAGCTGTTTTTT. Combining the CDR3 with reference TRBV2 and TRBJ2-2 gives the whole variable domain EPEVTQTPSHQVTQMGQEVILRCVPISNHLYFYWYRQILGQKVEFLVSFYNNEISEKSEIFDDQFSVERPDGSNFTLKIRSTKLEDSAMYFCASRGTLAGTGELFFGEGSRLTVL.

The CDR3 protein is CASSLPGTGEFGYTF. The CDR3 region has the DNA TGTGCCAGTAGTCTCCCCGGGACAGGGGAGTTTGGCTACACCTTC. The V call is TRBV19, the J call TRBJ1-2; 10 nucleotides match TRBD1. In germline, CDR1 is LNHDA, CDR2 SQIVND (reference sequence). Losses at the gene ends were 5 bases for V and 7 bases for J; bases not matched to a gene: 10. CDR3 length equals 15 residues.

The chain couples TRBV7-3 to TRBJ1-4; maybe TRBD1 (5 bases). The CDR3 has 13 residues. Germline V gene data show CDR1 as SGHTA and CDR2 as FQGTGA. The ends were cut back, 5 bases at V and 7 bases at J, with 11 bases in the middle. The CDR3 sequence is CASSPGPTEKLFF. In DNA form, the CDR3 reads TGTGCCAGCAGCCCAGGGCCTACTGAAAAACTGTTTTTT. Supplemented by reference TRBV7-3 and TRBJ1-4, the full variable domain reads GAGVSQTPSNKVTEKGKYVELRCDPISGHTALYWYRQSLGQGPEFLIYFQGTGAADDSGLPNDRFFAVRPEGSVSTLKIQRTERGDSAVYLCASSPGPTEKLFFGSGTQLSVL.

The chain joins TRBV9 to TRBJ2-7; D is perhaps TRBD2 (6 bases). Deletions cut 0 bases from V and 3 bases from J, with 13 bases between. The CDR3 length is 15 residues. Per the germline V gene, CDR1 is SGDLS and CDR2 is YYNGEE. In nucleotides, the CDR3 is TGTGCCAGCAGCGTAGCTCCGGCGACTAGCTACGAGCAGTACTTC. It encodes CASSVAPATSYEQYF.